These T cell receptor beta chains were read from a single sample in a study of regulatory T cells in long-lasting Graves disease. TCRdb re-called the multiplex PCR reads through MiXCR, storing one row per CDR3 protein. The sample consists of roughly 470,000 distinct CDR3 sequences, under 25% of them appearing once. This specimen was peripheral blood mononuclear cells (PBMCs), taken when the disease was refractory, from a patient treated with antithyroid drugs. Receptors were obtained from a female donor with Graves disease. Each CDR3 is given with its conserved first and last residue. The D gene is left open where the match is weak. Some rows mark clone size as missing; the rest say once, few, many or name a class of expanded clone.

>few|TRBD2|TRBV30|TRBJ2-2
TGTGCCTGGAGTCGGCGAGCGGGGGTGAACACCGGGGAGCTGTTTTTT
CAWSRRAGVNTGELFF
>few|TRBD2|TRBV20-1|TRBJ2-7
TGCAGTGCTAGGAAGTCTAGCGGGAGGGCCTACGAGCAGTACTTC
CSARKSSGRAYEQYF
>.|.|TRBV4-1|TRBJ2-7
TGCGCCAGCAGCCAAGTGTTAGGAGATGGGTCCTACGAGCAGTACTTC
CASSQVLGDGSYEQYF
>few|.|TRBV9|TRBJ2-7
TGTGCCAGCAGCGTAGGATCCGGGACGTTCGGCGGGGAGCAGTACTTC
CASSVGSGTFGGEQYF
>few|.|TRBV6-1|TRBJ1-4
TGTGCCAGCGCGAGGGGTGCTAATGAAAAACTGTTTTTT
CASARGANEKLFF
>.|.|TRBV4-3|TRBJ1-2
TGCGCCAGCAGCCATCGGGGGGGGGATGGCTACACCTTC
CASSHRGGDGYTF
>.|.|TRBV6-1|TRBJ2-2
TGTGCCAGCGAAAGTTTAACCGCGAACACCGGGGAGCTGTTTTTT
CASESLTANTGELFF
>.|.|TRBV6-1|TRBJ1-6
TGTGCCAGCAGACCGGGACCACGAAATTCACCCCTCCACTTT
CASRPGPRNSPLHF
>.|.|TRBV28|TRBJ2-3
TGTGCCAGCAGTTTAACAGTACCCACAGATACGCAGTATTTT
CASSLTVPTDTQYF
>few|TRBD1|TRBV30|TRBJ1-5
TGTGCCTGCTCGGACAGGTGGCAGCCCCAGCATTTT
CACSDRWQPQHF
>few|.|TRBV28|TRBJ1-5
TGTGCCAGCAGGGGAAAAAGCAATCAGCCCCAGCATTTT
CASRGKSNQPQHF
>few|.|TRBV12-3/TRBV12-4|TRBJ2-1
TGTGCCAGCAACTCCTACAATGAGCAGTTCTTC
CASNSYNEQFF
>many|.|TRBV28|TRBJ2-6
TGTGCCAGCAACGGCCGCTCTGGGGCCAACGTCCTGACTTTC
CASNGRSGANVLTF
>many|.|TRBV20-1|TRBJ2-4
TGCAGTGCCGACAGGAGGATAGCCAAAAACATTCAGTACTTC
CSADRRIAKNIQYF
>few|TRBD2|TRBV19|TRBJ2-2
TGTGCCAGTAGTATATCTCTCGTAGCGGGAGGGGCCCAACTGTTTTTT
CASSISLVAGGAQLFF
>.|TRBD1|TRBV11-2|TRBJ2-7
TGTGCCAGCAGCCTGAGGGACAGGGTCTCACTAGCCGAGCAGTACTTC
CASSLRDRVSLAEQYF
>many|.|TRBV27|TRBJ2-5
TGTGCCAGCAGTTCGGGGGAGGTGGAAGAGACCCAGTACTTC
CASSSGEVEETQYF
>many|.|TRBV7-2|TRBJ1-5
TGTGCCAGCAGCTTGGGATGGGCCGAGAATCAGCCCCAGCATTTT
CASSLGWAENQPQHF
>few|.|TRBV2|TRBJ2-2
TGTGCCAGCACTGGCGACCTGAAGTCCGGGGAGCTGTTTTTT
CASTGDLKSGELFF
>many|.|TRBV7-3|TRBJ1-6
TGTGCCAGCAGCTTGACAACCTATAATTCACCCCTCCACTTT
CASSLTTYNSPLHF
>.|TRBD2|TRBV7-8|TRBJ2-3
TGTGCCAGCAGCTTTTTCGGCGGGAGAACTCCAGATACGCAGTATTTT
CASSFFGGRTPDTQYF
>many|TRBD1|TRBV19|TRBJ2-5
TGTGCCAGTAGTCGGGACAGGGTAGGGCAAGAGACCCAGTACTTC
CASSRDRVGQETQYF
>few|TRBD1|TRBV4-1|TRBJ1-2
TGCGCCAGCAGCCAACCGACAGGGAGGACTAACTATGGCTACACCTTC
CASSQPTGRTNYGYTF
>many|.|TRBV20-1|TRBJ2-7
TGCAGTGCTCCCCGGGCCACAGGAGTCTACGAGCAGTACTTC
CSAPRATGVYEQYF
>.|.|TRBV20-1|TRBJ2-7
TGCAGTGCTAGCCGAGACTCCTCCTACGAGCAGTACTTC
CSASRDSSYEQYF
>few|.|TRBV19|TRBJ1-5
TGTGCCAGTAGTATAGCGGGGGGACAGCCCCAGCATTTT
CASSIAGGQPQHF
>.|.|TRBV7-2|TRBJ2-7
TGTGCCAGCAGCTTAGACGCGTACGAGCATTACTTC
CASSLDAYEHYF
>many|.|TRBV12-3/TRBV12-4|TRBJ2-7
TGTGCCAGCAGTGCCCGGGGCTACGAGCAGTACTTC
CASSARGYEQYF
>many|TRBD1|TRBV2|TRBJ2-7
TGTGCCAGCAGGATAGGGACAGGGGCCTACGAGCAGTACTTC
CASRIGTGAYEQYF
>.|.|TRBV5-1|TRBJ1-1
TGCGCCAGCAGCCTCACCAGGGCTCACACTGAAGCTTTCTTT
CASSLTRAHTEAFF
>.|.|TRBV29-1|TRBJ2-7
TGCAGCGTGGGGGGATGGGGCTACGAGCAGTACTTC
CSVGGWGYEQYF
>.|.|TRBV27|TRBJ2-1
TGTGCCAGCAGTTCCGGGCATGAGCAGTTCTTC
CASSSGHEQFF
>many|TRBD2|TRBV3-1|TRBJ2-2
TGTGCCAGCAGCCACGTGCGGGAGAACCCGTTTTTT
CASSHVRENPFF
>few|.|TRBV6-2/TRBV6-3|TRBJ2-7
TGTGCCAGCAGCCAACCGTTCTTCGTTGAGGGCGAGCAGTACTTC
CASSQPFFVEGEQYF
>.|.|TRBV6-1|TRBJ2-1
TGTGCCAGCAGTGAAGCGGGGGGGGCTAGTCAGTTCTTC
CASSEAGGASQFF
>.|TRBD2|TRBV5-1|TRBJ2-7
TGCGCCAGCAGCTCCGGACTAGCGGGACTGATCTCCTACGAGCAGTACTTC
CASSSGLAGLISYEQYF
>few|.|TRBV3-1|TRBJ2-7
TGTGCCAGCAGCCACGATCAGACAGGCTCCTACGAGCAGTACTTC
CASSHDQTGSYEQYF
>.|.|TRBV7-2|TRBJ2-1
TGTGCCAGCAGCTTGGCCCAATACAATGAGCAGTTCTTC
CASSLAQYNEQFF
>many|TRBD2|TRBV6-2/TRBV6-3|TRBJ2-5
TGTGCCAGCAGTTCATTCGGGACTAGTACCGGGGAGACCCAGTACTTC
CASSSFGTSTGETQYF
>many|.|TRBV28|TRBJ2-5
TGTGCCAGCAGTTTACCACAGGGTCGAGAGACCCAGTACTTC
CASSLPQGRETQYF
>many|.|TRBV6-1|TRBJ2-5
TGTGCCAGCAGCCGCAGGCGCGGGGAGACCCAGTACTTC
CASSRRRGETQYF
>many|.|TRBV7-2|TRBJ2-5
TGTGCCAGCAGCTTAAGTAGCCCCACGGGGGAGACCCAGTACTTC
CASSLSSPTGETQYF
>few|.|TRBV7-9|TRBJ1-5
TGTGCCAGCAGCTCCGTCGTGGGGGAGCCCCCGCAGGCGCCCCAGCATTTT
CASSSVVGEPPQAPQHF
>.|.|TRBV25-1|TRBJ1-2
TGTGCCAGCAGTGAATATGGTGGAGGGGTTCATGGCTACACCTTC
CASSEYGGGVHGYTF
>.|.|TRBV20-1|TRBJ1-2
TGCAGTGCTAGCCCCCCCGGACGCTATGGCTACACCTTC
CSASPPGRYGYTF
>many|.|TRBV2|TRBJ2-7
TGTGCCAGCAGGGCCGGGACCCTGAGCTCCTACGAGCAGTACTTC
CASRAGTLSSYEQYF
>many|.|TRBV15|TRBJ1-1
TGTGCCACCAGTGCATCCGATAGACCTGAAGCTTTCTTT
CATSASDRPEAFF
>few|TRBD2|TRBV5-1|TRBJ2-1
TGCGCCAGCAGCGTGGGACTAGCGGGAGCCTACAATGAGCAGTTCTTC
CASSVGLAGAYNEQFF
>many|TRBD1|TRBV15|TRBJ1-1
TGTGCCACGGACACGGGACAGGGTACGACTGAAGCTTTCTTT
CATDTGQGTTEAFF
>many|.|TRBV28|TRBJ2-5
TGTGCCAGCAGTTTATCCCTTGCAGGGAGAGAGACCCAGTACTTC
CASSLSLAGRETQYF
>.|TRBD2|TRBV6-1|TRBJ2-1
TGTGCCAGCAGCGATCCGGGACTAGCGGGTCCCCTAGCCTACAATGAGCAGTTCTTC
CASSDPGLAGPLAYNEQFF
>.|TRBD2|TRBV28|TRBJ2-1
TGTGCCAGCAGTTCAGCGGGGGGAATGATAAATGAGCAGTTCTTC
CASSSAGGMINEQFF
>.|.|TRBV7-2|TRBJ1-5
TGTGCCAGCAGCTTAGATCTTTGGTATCAGCCCCAGCATTTT
CASSLDLWYQPQHF
>.|.|TRBV9|TRBJ2-7
TGTGCCAGCAGCGAAATCCCGGGGGGCGGCGAGCAGTACTTC
CASSEIPGGGEQYF
>.|.|TRBV15|TRBJ2-7
TGTGCCACCAGCAGAGATCTCCTAGACAGCCACGAGCAGTACTTC
CATSRDLLDSHEQYF
>few|.|TRBV20-1|TRBJ2-4
TGCAGTGCTGGGGGGGGACAGACTAAAAACATTCAGTACTTC
CSAGGGQTKNIQYF
>.|TRBD2|TRBV5-6|TRBJ2-5
TGTGCCAGCAGCTACACCGGGAGGAGAGGGACCCAGTACTTC
CASSYTGRRGTQYF
>.|TRBD2|TRBV29-1|TRBJ2-3
TGCAGCGTTGAAAGTACTAGCGGCCGCACAGATACGCAGTATTTT
CSVESTSGRTDTQYF
>few|.|TRBV12-3/TRBV12-4|TRBJ2-2
TGTGCCAGCAGTTTAGGGACAGAGAGACTCAACACCGGGGAGCTGTTTTTT
CASSLGTERLNTGELFF
>few|TRBD2|TRBV20-1|TRBJ2-2
TGCAGTGCTAGTGCTAGCGGGAGGGCCGGGGAGCTGTTTTTT
CSASASGRAGELFF